Below, 14 T cell receptor beta chains from the same sample are listed, as sequenced in a study of blood T cells in healthy people across ages. Combining a sample-barcoded 5' primer with a J-beta primer mix, a second PCR ran for about 7 to 12 cycles. MiXCR, run by TCRdb on the 5' RACE reads, gives a single entry per CDR3 protein. The repertoire holds about 650,000 distinct CDR3 sequences, with about 30% as singletons. The sequenced sample consisted of blood. The origin of the receptors is a woman aged 80 or over in good health.

The chain joins TRBV20-1 to TRBJ1-4; D ambiguous. The ends were cut back, 0 bases at V and 8 bases at J, with 4 bases in the middle. The germline V gene encodes CDR1 DFQATT and CDR2 SNEGSKA (reference sequence). This CDR3 is built from 11 residues. The CDR3 sequence is CSARDWEKLFF. The CDR3 nucleotides are TGCAGTGCTAGAGATTGGGAAAAACTGTTTTTT.

The chain couples TRBV7-9 to TRBJ2-7; D tentatively fits TRBD1 or TRBD2 (5 bases each). Germline assignment: CDR1 SEHNR and CDR2 FQNEAQ (reference sequence). The CDR3 sequence is 15 residues long. Trimming cost V 3 bases and J 0 bases, with 12 bases left between them. CDR3 residues: CASSFRMGDSYEQYF. DNA for the CDR3: TGTGCCAGCAGCTTTCGAATGGGGGACTCCTACGAGCAGTACTTC.

There are a few counts of this clonotype. V and J are TRBV13 and TRBJ1-1; TRBD1 might be the D (5 bases). Germline V CDR1 and CDR2: PRHDT, FYEKMQ (reference sequence). CDR3 length equals 16 residues. With 2 bases removed from V and 4 bases from J, the gap between germline ends came to 17 bases. This CDR3 is CASSLYSGRRITEAFF. The CDR3 bases are TGTGCCAGCAGCTTATATTCGGGACGGCGAATCACTGAAGCTTTCTTT.

This clonotype was picked up a small number of times. The CDR3 DNA reads as TGTGCCAGCAGTTACAGGGGGGCAGGTAAAGATACGCAGTATTTT. It yields the protein CASSYRGAGKDTQYF. The rearrangement joins TRBV6-6 to TRBJ2-3, with D perhaps assigned TRBD1 or TRBD2 (6 bases each). Germline V CDR1 and CDR2: MNHNY, SVGAGI (reference sequence). This CDR3 contains 15 residues. V lost 2 bases, J lost 5 bases, and 14 bases lay in between.

Regarding this clonotype: A much larger clone lies a single base off, so this may be a read error. The CDR3 here is CASSQLAGRYNEQYF. DNA for the CDR3: TGTGCCAGCAGCCAACTAGCGGGGCGATACAATGAGCAGTACTTC. The chain couples TRBV7-9 to TRBJ2-5, with 10 nucleotides matching TRBD2. CDR3 size: 15 residues. The ends lost 5 bases at V and 11 bases at J; junction bases unmatched: 14. Germline V gives CDR1 SEHNR, CDR2 FQNEAQ (reference sequence).

This clonotype has a handful of counts. The chain has TRBV7-2 and TRBJ1-3; possible D gene TRBD1, 5 bases. The CDR3 loop spans 15 amino acids. Trimming pared 4 bases from V and 4 bases from J, leaving 14 bases between. Germline V gene lookup returns CDR1 SGHTA and CDR2 FQGNSA. The CDR3 region is CASSSDPRGGNTIYF. For the CDR3, the DNA is TGTGCCAGCAGCTCCGACCCTAGGGGCGGAAACACCATATATTTT.

This clonotype has a count of ten or more. CDR3: CAISEETVSYNEQFF. DNA of the CDR3: TGTGCCATCAGTGAAGAGACAGTCTCCTACAATGAGCAGTTCTTC. The chain uses TRBV10-3 and TRBJ2-1; tentatively, D is TRBD1 (5 bases). This CDR3 comprises 15 residues. Trimming took 3 bases from V and 0 from J, leaving 9 bases between them. CDR1 ENHRY and CDR2 SYGVKD come from the germline V gene.

The table lists this clonotype with many counts. This rearrangement joins TRBV15 to TRBJ2-5; 9 bases are a match to TRBD2. V gave up 3 bases and J gave up 1 base; unmatched junction bases: 6. The CDR3 spans 16 residues. CDR1 and CDR2 from the germline V gene are LNHNV and YYDKDF (reference sequence). The CDR3 spells CATSSQERGAQETQYF. As DNA, the CDR3 is TGTGCCACCAGCAGCCAAGAGCGGGGGGCCCAAGAGACCCAGTACTTC.

This clonotype was detected many times. The rearrangement links TRBV10-3 to TRBJ2-5; D assignment may be TRBD1 or TRBD2 (5 bases each). The CDR3 loop spans 14 amino acids. Trimming removed 4 bases from V and 5 bases from J, with 14 bases in between. Germline V lookup: CDR1 ENHRY, CDR2 SYGVKD. The CDR3, as DNA: TGTGCCATCAGTGTTACCGGGAAGGGGGAGACCCAGTACTTC. Amino acid sequence: CAISVTGKGETQYF.

This clonotype was counted once. The genes are TRBV6-2 or TRBV6-3 and TRBJ1-2; D uncertain. The CDR3 has 12 residues. V lost 4 bases to trimming and J lost 5 bases, with 8 bases between them. The V gene's germline CDR1 is MNHEY and CDR2 SVGEGT. The CDR3 sequence is CASSSDPYGYTF. In DNA form, the CDR3 reads TGTGCCAGCAGTTCCGACCCGTATGGCTACACCTTC.

V is TRBV5-1 and J is TRBJ2-2; D ambiguous. The CDR3 has 15 residues. V was trimmed by 2 bases and J by 6 bases, leaving 14 bases between them. CDR1 is SGHRS and CDR2 is YFSETQ in the germline V gene. The chain's CDR3 is CASSLTGAGAGELFF. CDR3 nucleotides: TGCGCCAGCAGCTTAACGGGCGCCGGCGCCGGGGAGCTGTTTTTT.

J is TRBJ1-3 and V is TRBV27; 8 bases are shared with TRBD1. This CDR3 spans 17 amino acids. The germline V gene has CDR1 MNHEY and CDR2 SMNVEV (reference sequence). The V gene end was trimmed by 7 bases and the J gene end by 1 base; junction bases not matched to a gene: 12. The CDR3 loop is CASMRTGTQTSGNTIYF. The CDR3 DNA follows: TGTGCCAGCATGAGGACAGGGACACAGACATCTGGAAACACCATATATTTT.

Details on this clonotype: At one boundary the junction diverges from the germline segment, which might be a read error. This chain joins TRBV5-1 and TRBJ2-6, with 7 bases lining up with TRBD2. The CDR3 is 15 amino acids. Germline V CDR1 and CDR2: SGHRS, YFSETQ. For the CDR3, the DNA is TGCACCAGCAGCGGGACGGGGACTGGGGCCAACGCCCTGACTTTC. Residues: CTSSGTGTGANALTF.

This clonotype was counted at least ten times. The chain combines TRBV12-3 or TRBV12-4 with TRBJ1-2; D is perhaps TRBD1 (6 bases). Trimming left V 0 bases short and J 1 base short, with 12 bases between. The CDR3 is 16 residues long. The DNA of the CDR3 is TGTGCCAGCAGTTTAGCAGGGGGGGGCATTAACTATGGCTACACCTTC. This gives the protein CASSLAGGGINYGYTF.